The text below deals with one TCR beta chain. Its target is not known. This sample stems from a study of cytomegalovirus exposure and HLA in healthy donors. Overall study: Earlier, 150 million to 200 million T cells were analyzed, and fewer than 120 million unique TCR beta sequences were found among them. Unique TCRs from HLA-typed donors, 70 million to 85 million of them, were held in an early data release.

Study outcomes and limitations: For most TCR beta V segments, an earlier analysis put the productive rate at about 87% or about 30% of the time.

V lost 6 bases and J lost 10; bases outside the gene matches: 11. The CDR3 is made up of 13 amino acids. Germline V gene lookup returns CDR1 MNHEY and CDR2 SVGAGI. With 60 Vbeta and 13 Jbeta primers, the PCR was carried out. Method: immunoSEQ multiplex PCR; TCRdb's copy keeps in-frame clones and lacks some. Recorded for this sample: about 200,000 clones. The clonotype was recovered from a boy between 10 and 17 years old in good health and CMV-seronegative. The chain recombines TRBV6-5 with TRBJ1-2; TRBD1 aligns across 7 bases. The sample comprised PBMCs. Written as DNA, the CDR3 is TGTGCCAGCAGGTTACTGACAGGGCGCCTCTACACCTTC. Translated, it gives CASRLLTGRLYTF.